A single sample gave rise to the 30 T cell receptor beta chains below, sequenced in a study of identical twins (TCRdb year 2016). The method behind the library was 5' RACE. TCRdb shows the sequencer as Illumina HiSeq 2000. The public reads were quality trimmed at Q25 with fastp and then assembled into clones with MiXCR by TCRdb, keeping productive beta chains. All rows with the same CDR3 protein become a single entry with the most common DNA and genes. Counted in this sample were hundreds of thousands of distinct CDR3 sequences; around 24% of them appeared once. The ten largest clones represent roughly 3% of the sample. The data also belong to a second study, concerning T cells expressing NK-cell markers.

The sample taken for sequencing was CD4+ T cells sorted from blood. The receptors shown here come from a woman aged 18-29 years in good health.

This sequence joins TRBV14 and TRBJ2-3, with 12 positions matching TRBD2. J lost 7 bases, V lost 6 bases, and 2 bases had no gene match. The CDR3 is 13 amino acids. Germline CDR1 is SGHDN and CDR2 is FVKESK. Here the CDR3 DNA reads TGTGCCAGCAGACTAGCGGGAGGCAATACGCAGTATTTT. As protein: CASRLAGGNTQYF.

The chain links TRBV5-1 to TRBJ2-3, with 11 positions matching TRBD2. Germline loops: CDR1 SGHRS, CDR2 YFSETQ. The CDR3 sequence is 17 residues long. The V segment lost 2 bases and the J segment 6 bases; nucleotides outside the gene matches: 11. CDR3 sequence reads: CASSFGGLAGGRDTQYF. In DNA form, the CDR3 reads TGCGCCAGCAGCTTCGGAGGTCTAGCGGGAGGTAGGGATACGCAGTATTTT. The full variable domain, in which reference TRBV5-1 and TRBJ2-3 provide the parts outside the CDR3, is KAGVTQTPRYLIKTRGQQVTLSCSPISGHRSVSWYQQTPGQGLQFLFEYFSETQRNKGNFPGRFSGRQFSNSRSEMNVSTLELGDSALYLCASSFGGLAGGRDTQYFGPGTRLTVL.

The V call is TRBV7-9, the J call TRBJ1-5; D ambiguous. The CDR3 has 15 amino acids. Trimming removed 0 bases from V and 0 bases from J, with 6 bases in between. Germline lookup yields CDR1 SEHNR and CDR2 FQNEAQ (reference sequence). The CDR3 sequence is CASSLASHSNQPQHF. In DNA form, the CDR3 reads TGTGCCAGCAGCTTAGCGTCGCATAGCAATCAGCCCCAGCATTTT.

This chain connects TRBV12-3 or TRBV12-4 to TRBJ2-7; D could derive from TRBD1 or TRBD2 (7 bases each). The V gene lost 5 bases and the J gene lost 6 bases, with 17 bases spanning the gap. This CDR3 is built from 14 residues. In DNA, the CDR3 is TGTGCCAGCAGTCCTAGGGGAGGGGGCAGCGAGCAGTACTTC. Translation gives CASSPRGGGSEQYF.

This clonotype was seen a few times. The J gene is TRBJ1-3, the V gene TRBV6-1; D remains ambiguous. V lost 8 bases and J 1 base, leaving 9 bases between the germline ends. Germline V CDR1 and CDR2: MNHNS, SASEGT. This CDR3 is built from 13 residues. The CDR3 region is CASYRRSGNTIYF. In nucleotides, the CDR3 is TGTGCCAGCTACAGACGATCTGGAAACACCATATATTTT.

The chain uses TRBV5-1 and TRBJ2-7, with TRBD1 identical over 8 bases. This CDR3 contains 16 residues. V lost 1 base to trimming and J lost 3 bases; unmatched junction nucleotides: 9. Germline CDR1 is SGHRS and CDR2 is YFSETQ. The CDR3 DNA reads as TGCGCCAGCAGCTTGTCTATAGGACAGGGAGGCTACGAGCAGTACTTC. As protein: CASSLSIGQGGYEQYF.

In its sample, this clonotype was seen a few times. The junction differs from germline at one of its ends, possibly a read error. The rearrangement joins TRBV2 to TRBJ2-3; TRBD2 matches 13 bases. The germline CDR1 and CDR2 sequences are SNHLY and FYNNEI. The CDR3 spans 16 residues. The DNA of the CDR3 is TGTGCCAGCAGATCGACTAGCGGGAGGAGGATGGATATGCAGTATTTT. As protein: CASRSTSGRRMDMQYF.

The rearrangement links TRBV6-1 to TRBJ2-5; tentative D call: TRBD1 (5 bases). CDR1 and CDR2 (germline): MNHNS, SASEGT. The CDR3 is 14 amino acids. V shed 9 bases and J shed 4 bases, with 18 bases lying between them. Here the CDR3 reads CASQDSSRGETQYF. The CDR3, as DNA: TGTGCCAGTCAAGACAGCTCAAGGGGAGAGACCCAGTACTTC.

The V and J genes are TRBV7-9 and TRBJ2-7, with 7 nucleotides matching TRBD2. The CDR3 extends over 14 amino acids. J gave up 2 bases and V 5 bases, and 6 bases lay outside the gene matches. Germline lookup yields CDR1 SEHNR and CDR2 FQNEAQ (reference sequence). The CDR3 DNA reads TGTGCCAGCAGCCCAAGCGGGAATCCCTACGAGCAGTACTTC. This encodes CASSPSGNPYEQYF.

This clonotype has a handful of counts. The gene calls are TRBV10-3 and TRBJ2-1, with TRBD2 identical over 8 bases. Germline V CDR1 and CDR2: ENHRY, SYGVKD. Trimming at V came to 10 bases and at J to 9 bases, leaving 8 bases not matched to a gene. The CDR3 runs to 12 residues. As DNA, the CDR3 is TGTGCCAGCCGGGGGGGCCAGAGTGAGCAGTTCTTC. This gives the protein CASRGGQSEQFF.

The chain joins TRBV12-3 or TRBV12-4 to TRBJ1-2, with D possibly TRBD1 on 6 matching bases. The CDR3 has 12 amino acids. V lost 7 bases, J lost 6 bases, and 12 bases lay in between. In DNA form, the CDR3 reads TGTGCCAGCACCAAGGGGGGGGATGGCTACACCTTC. Its protein product is CASTKGGDGYTF.

The rearrangement uses TRBV12-3 or TRBV12-4 and TRBJ1-1; D unclear. The CDR3 length is 13 residues. Between the trimmed V and J ends, which lost 10 bases and 1 base, there was a span of 13 bases. The CDR3 region has the DNA TGTGCCACCTTTCGTGGGCCGAACACTGAAGCTTTCTTT. It yields the protein CATFRGPNTEAFF.

In this sample, this clonotype turned up a few times. J is TRBJ2-1 and V is TRBV4-2; TRBD1 matches at 8 bases. V lost 1 base, J lost 8 bases, and 10 bases stayed unmatched. This CDR3 has 16 amino acids. CDR1 and CDR2 (germline): LGHNA, YNFKEQ. The CDR3 sequence is CASSQVTGENGDEQFF. The CDR3 nucleotides are TGTGCCAGCAGCCAAGTGACAGGGGAGAATGGGGATGAGCAGTTCTTC.

The sample holds many counts of this clonotype. The chain combines TRBV12-3 or TRBV12-4 with TRBJ2-3; no definite D call. The CDR3 contains 12 residues. Trimming shortened V by 4 bases and J by 1 base, and 3 bases separated the two germline ends. This CDR3 reads CASSSRTDTQYF. DNA of the CDR3: TGTGCCAGCAGTTCCCGCACAGATACGCAGTATTTT.

This clonotype was seen just once. This sequence joins TRBV3-1 and TRBJ2-5, with TRBD2 identical over 12 bases. CDR3 length: 15 amino acids. The ends lost 6 bases at V and 3 bases at J; junction bases unmatched: 5. The germline V gene has CDR1 LGHDT and CDR2 YNNKEL (reference sequence). The CDR3: CASRPRLAGEETQYF. The CDR3 DNA reads TGTGCCAGCAGGCCTAGACTAGCGGGAGAAGAGACCCAGTACTTC.

This clonotype was seen more than once but under ten times. The chain recombines TRBV3-1 with TRBJ2-1, with a weak D call TRBD2 (5 bases). Germline loops: CDR1 LGHDT, CDR2 YNNKEL (reference sequence). V was pared by 5 bases and J by 1 base, with 12 bases between. The CDR3 is 15 residues long. CDR3 nucleotides: TGTGCCAGCAGCACACGGAGGATTTCCTACAATGAGCAGTTCTTC. It specifies CASSTRRISYNEQFF.

Written as DNA, the CDR3 is TGTGCCATCAGTGAGAGTCTCTACGCAGGAAACACCATATATTTT. Protein sequence: CAISESLYAGNTIYF. The chain uses TRBV10-3 and TRBJ1-3; no reliable D call. The CDR3 consists of 15 residues. Germline CDR1 reads ENHRY; CDR2 reads SYGVKD. Trimming left V 2 bases short and J 4 bases short, with 12 bases between.

This chain joins TRBV12-3 or TRBV12-4 and TRBJ2-7, with a possible D match to TRBD2 (5 bases). CDR3 length: 12 residues. Trimming removed 7 bases from V and 10 bases from J, with 17 bases in between. The CDR3 is CASTPGGPSQYF. The CDR3, as DNA: TGTGCCAGCACCCCAGGAGGTCCTTCCCAGTACTTC.

In this sample, this clonotype turned up many times. In nucleotides, the CDR3 is TGCAGCGCAATAATTCGGGGACAGCGTACAGGGGGTACAGATACGCAGTATTTT. Amino acids: CSAIIRGQRTGGTDTQYF. The V gene is TRBV29-1, the J gene TRBJ2-3; 8 positions match TRBD1. The CDR3 has 18 amino acids. Germline assignment: CDR1 SQVTM and CDR2 ANQGSEA. The V gene end was trimmed by 7 bases and the J gene end by 3 bases; junction bases not matched to a gene: 21.

This clonotype has a handful of counts. This chain links TRBV5-5 with TRBJ2-5; maybe TRBD1 (6 bases). This CDR3 is 15 amino acids long. Germline values: CDR1 SGHKS, CDR2 YYEKEE (reference sequence). V was cut by 2 bases and J by 9 bases, with 20 bases left in between. The CDR3 region is CASSFTLWGREAQYF. CDR3 in DNA: TGTGCCAGCAGCTTCACCCTCTGGGGGCGCGAGGCCCAGTACTTC.

This clonotype appeared a few times. V gene TRBV5-1 combines with J gene TRBJ2-6; weak D call: TRBD1 (6 bases). Trimming took off 2 bases at V and 0 bases at J, with 18 bases between the two ends. The CDR3 extends over 19 amino acids. CDR1 is SGHRS, CDR2 YFSETQ, per germline. CDR3: CASSFKPRQAYSGANVLTF. Here the CDR3 DNA reads TGCGCCAGCAGCTTTAAGCCCAGACAGGCGTACTCTGGGGCCAACGTCCTGACTTTC.

This clonotype has only a few counts. This chain uses TRBV12-3 or TRBV12-4 with TRBJ2-1; TRBD1 is a possible D gene (5 bases). The CDR3 extends over 13 amino acids. The V and J ends lost 6 bases and 8 bases respectively, with 14 bases between them. CDR3 protein: CASSQGPSHEQFF. CDR3 in DNA: TGTGCCAGCAGCCAGGGCCCCAGCCATGAGCAGTTCTTC.

CDR3 nucleotide sequence: TGTGCCAGCAGTTACTCGATTACGCGGGGGGGCCAGGATACGCAGTATTTT. It yields the protein CASSYSITRGGQDTQYF. V and J are TRBV6-2 or TRBV6-3 and TRBJ2-3; TRBD2 agrees at 9 bases. The CDR3 sequence is 17 residues long. V lost 0 bases to trimming and J lost 6 bases; unmatched junction nucleotides: 10. Per germline, CDR1 MNHEY and CDR2 SVGEGT.

This clonotype showed up many times. The rearrangement links TRBV12-3 or TRBV12-4 to TRBJ2-1; D gene ambiguous. This CDR3 is built from 13 residues. Trimming removed 3 bases from V and 7 bases from J, with 10 bases in between. The CDR3: CASSFLISNEQFF. DNA of the CDR3: TGTGCCAGCAGTTTCCTAATTAGTAATGAGCAGTTCTTC.

The chain links TRBV10-3 to TRBJ2-3; 12 positions match TRBD2. This CDR3 spans 14 amino acids. Trimming took 8 bases from V and 8 from J; bases not matched to a gene: 8. From germline, CDR1 is ENHRY and CDR2 SYGVKD. CDR3 in amino acids: CAIGLAGGHGTQYF. The DNA of the CDR3 is TGTGCCATCGGCCTAGCGGGGGGGCACGGTACGCAGTATTTT.

This clonotype has more than one count but fewer than ten. The chain joins TRBV18 to TRBJ1-2; no clear D. Germline V gives CDR1 KGHSH, CDR2 LQKENI. The CDR3 covers 13 residues. Deletions cut 6 bases from V and 2 bases from J, with 10 bases between. This CDR3 is CASSATENYGYTF. CDR3 DNA: TGTGCCAGCTCTGCGACTGAGAACTATGGCTACACCTTC.

J is TRBJ1-2 and V is TRBV3-1; tentative D call: TRBD1 (5 bases). Trimming cost V 6 bases and J 5 bases, with 13 bases left between them. The CDR3 is 13 amino acids. Germline CDR1 LGHDT, CDR2 YNNKEL (reference sequence). In DNA form, the CDR3 reads TGTGCCAGCAGGACCGGGACCGCTTATGGCTACACCTTC. This codes for CASRTGTAYGYTF. Drawing the rest from reference TRBV3-1 and TRBJ1-2, the complete variable domain is DTAVSQTPKYLVTQMGNDKSIKCEQNLGHDTMYWYKQDSKKFLKIMFSYNNKELIINETVPNRFSPKSPDKAHLNLHINSLELGDSAVYFCASRTGTAYGYTFGSGTRLTVV.

This chain links TRBV5-6 with TRBJ1-1; tentative D call: TRBD1 (6 bases). The germline V gene encodes CDR1 SGHDT and CDR2 YYEEEE. V was clipped by 3 bases and J by 4 bases, with 19 bases between them. The CDR3 covers 16 residues. The CDR3: CASSWGPGQDITEAFF. In DNA form, the CDR3 reads TGTGCCAGCAGCTGGGGGCCGGGGCAGGATATCACTGAAGCTTTCTTT.

This clonotype was picked up a small number of times. CDR3 region: CASSRRMLVNEQFF. The CDR3 bases are TGTGCCAGCAGCCGGAGGATGCTCGTGAACGAGCAGTTCTTC. The rearrangement uses TRBV3-1 and TRBJ2-1; D is possibly TRBD2 (5 bases). With 4 bases removed from V and 10 bases from J, the gap between germline ends came to 17 bases. The CDR3 totals 14 residues. Germline CDR1 is LGHDT and CDR2 is YNNKEL (reference sequence).

The chain has TRBV9 and TRBJ2-7; 9 positions agree with TRBD2. The CDR3 extends over 17 amino acids. Germline trimming cut 0 bases from V and 1 base from J; bases unmatched to any gene: 8. CDR1 SGDLS and CDR2 YYNGEE come from the germline V gene. CDR3 nucleotide sequence: TGTGCCAGCAGCGTAGAAGTTAGCGGGAGCCGATCCTACGAGCAGTACTTC. Translating gives CASSVEVSGSRSYEQYF.